This TCR beta chain was sequenced during a study of blood T cells in healthy people across ages. Study outcomes and limitations: In these data, TCR beta diversity tracked strongly with naive T cell percentage.

The germline gives CDR1 SGHTA, CDR2 FQGTGA. The CDR3 sequence is 12 residues long. A second about 7 to 12 cycle PCR used barcoded and J-beta primers. Each CDR3 protein is one row after TCRdb ran MiXCR on the 5' RACE reads. The sample yields under 800,000 distinct CDR3 sequences, about 40% seen once. This clonotype has ten or more counts. Its specificity is unknown. One end of the junction is discordant with germline, which a read error may explain. The clonotype was recovered from an older woman in good health. Sequences were obtained from blood. The V call is TRBV7-3, the J call TRBJ1-1; perhaps TRBD1 as D (5 bases). This chain's CDR3 is CASSLEQGEAFF. CDR3 DNA: TGCGCCAGCAGCTTGGAGCAGGGTGAAGCTTTCTTT.